Below are 10 T cell receptor beta chains sequenced from a single sample in a study of liver allograft versus peripheral blood T cells. Study background: Transplanted livers and recipients' peripheral blood had their T cell receptor repertoires compared.

Using its own MiXCR run on the reads, TCRdb lists one record per CDR3 protein. The table has approximately 8,100 distinct CDR3 sequences, around 18% seen once; the top ten hold roughly 4%. Receptors originate from a human patient who had a liver transplant. Part of the T cell pool may stem from the graft donor.

This clonotype was recorded at least ten times. The chain uses TRBV18 and TRBJ2-1; possible D gene TRBD2, 5 bases. V shed 0 bases and J shed 0 bases, with 9 bases lying between them. This CDR3 contains 16 residues. Germline V gene data show CDR1 as KGHSH and CDR2 as LQKENI. CDR3: CASSPPTRSSYNEQFF. As DNA, the CDR3 is TGTGCCAGCTCACCACCAACTAGGAGCTCCTACAATGAGCAGTTCTTC.

This clonotype was recorded at least ten times. The V call is TRBV5-6, the J call TRBJ2-7, with D maybe TRBD1 (5 bases). V lost 0 bases to trimming and J lost 7 bases, with 14 bases between them. CDR3 size: 14 residues. Germline loops: CDR1 SGHDT, CDR2 YYEEEE. The CDR3 reads CASSLAAGRREQYF. The CDR3 DNA reads as TGTGCCAGCAGCTTGGCGGCAGGGCGTCGGGAGCAGTACTTC.

This clonotype is medium-sized in the sample. The V call is TRBV7-2, the J call TRBJ1-1, with 12 bases that match TRBD1. Trimming took 7 bases from V and 1 from J; bases not matched to a gene: 13. This CDR3 comprises 18 residues. The germline V gene encodes CDR1 SGHTA and CDR2 FQGNSA. CDR3: CASTSRSGQGAGNTEAFF. The CDR3 coding sequence is TGTGCCAGCACCTCTAGGTCGGGACAGGGGGCGGGGAACACTGAAGCTTTCTTT. The entire variable domain, with the rest obtained from reference TRBV7-2 and TRBJ1-1, is as follows: GAGVSQSPSNKVTEKGKDVELRCDPISGHTALYWYRQSLGQGLEFLIYFQGNSAPDKSGLPSDRFSAERTGGSVSTLTIQRTQQEDSAVYLCASTSRSGQGAGNTEAFFGQGTRLTVV.

By proportion, this clonotype is medium-sized. The chain combines TRBV7-2 with TRBJ1-2; D is unresolved. Germline values: CDR1 SGHTA, CDR2 FQGNSA. The CDR3 sequence is 12 residues long. Deletions cut 1 base from V and 9 bases from J, with 9 bases between. CDR3 sequence reads: CASSLVGDRYTF. CDR3 sequence (DNA): TGTGCCAGCAGCTTAGTTGGAGACCGCTACACCTTC.

This clonotype has a handful of counts. V is TRBV30 and J is TRBJ2-2; 12 bases are a match to TRBD2. Germline loops: CDR1 GTSNPN, CDR2 SVGIG (reference sequence). V shed 2 bases, J shed 6 bases, and the junction held 13 bases outside the gene matches. This CDR3 comprises 18 residues. CDR3 bases: TGTGCCTGGAGTACACCCCTCGGACTAGCGGGGCTCTCCGGGGAGCTGTTTTTT. Its protein is CAWSTPLGLAGLSGELFF.

V and J are TRBV28 and TRBJ1-2; no clear D. Deletions cut 3 bases from V and 8 bases from J, with 13 bases between. CDR1 and CDR2 from the germline V gene are MDHEN and SYDVKM. The CDR3 is made up of 13 amino acids. The CDR3 coding sequence is TGTGCCAGCAGTTTGCAGCGGAGGGAAGGCTACACCTTC. The encoded protein is CASSLQRREGYTF.

This clonotype was picked up a small number of times. This chain joins TRBV27 and TRBJ2-2, with 14 bases aligning to TRBD2. The CDR3 length is 17 residues. J lost 2 bases, V lost 4 bases, and 3 bases had no gene match. Germline CDR1 MNHEY, CDR2 SMNVEV (reference sequence). The CDR3 DNA follows: TGTGCCAGCAGTTGGGGACTAGCGGGAGCAAACACCGGGGAGCTGTTTTTT. It encodes CASSWGLAGANTGELFF.

In its sample, this clonotype is medium-sized. This chain joins TRBV29-1 and TRBJ1-1; tentatively, D is TRBD1 (5 bases). Per germline, CDR1 SQVTM and CDR2 ANQGSEA. CDR3 length equals 14 residues. V lost 0 bases to trimming and J lost 5 bases, with 13 bases between them. The CDR3 sequence is CSVEEAGVGTEAFF. DNA for the CDR3: TGCAGCGTTGAAGAGGCGGGGGTAGGTACTGAAGCTTTCTTT.

By share, this clonotype counts as medium-sized. J is TRBJ2-7 and V is TRBV5-4; the D is unclear. V gave up 4 bases and J gave up 0 bases, with 14 bases separating them. This CDR3 has 15 amino acids. Germline CDR1 reads SGHNT; CDR2 reads YYREEE (reference sequence). The CDR3 region is CASSRIDSSSYEQYF. In DNA form, the CDR3 reads TGTGCCAGCAGCCGGATCGATTCAAGCTCCTACGAGCAGTACTTC.

By frequency in the sample, this clonotype is medium-sized. The chain joins TRBV29-1 to TRBJ2-7; 7 bases are a match to TRBD2. CDR1 and CDR2 from the germline V gene are SQVTM and ANQGSEA. The trim removed 7 bases at V and 1 base at J, leaving 4 bases unmatched. This CDR3 comprises 12 residues. The CDR3 region has the DNA TGCAGCGCCCGGCGGGGGTCCTACGAGCAGTACTTC. It specifies CSARRGSYEQYF.